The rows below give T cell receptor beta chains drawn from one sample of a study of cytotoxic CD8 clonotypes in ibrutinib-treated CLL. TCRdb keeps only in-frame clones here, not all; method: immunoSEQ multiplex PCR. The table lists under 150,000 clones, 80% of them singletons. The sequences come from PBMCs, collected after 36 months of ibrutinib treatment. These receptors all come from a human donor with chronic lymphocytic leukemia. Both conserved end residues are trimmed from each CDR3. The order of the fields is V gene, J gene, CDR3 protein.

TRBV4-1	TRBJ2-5	ASNPGYGSWGGSQETQY
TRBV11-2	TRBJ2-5	ASSSGGEGAEY
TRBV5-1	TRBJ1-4	ASSLEGFREKLF
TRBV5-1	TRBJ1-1	ASGSTDRLTEAF
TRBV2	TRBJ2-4	ASSSGTKNIQY
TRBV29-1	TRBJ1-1	SLLGAGAEAF
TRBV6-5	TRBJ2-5	ASSPTGQTQY
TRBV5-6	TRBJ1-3	ASSDLAGTSSGNTIY
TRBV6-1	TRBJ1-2	ASSEVVSGGRIYGYT
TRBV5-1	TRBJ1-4	ASSLMDGQRVEKLF
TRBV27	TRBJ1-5	ASSFWGEAQPQH
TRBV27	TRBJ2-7	ASSLRFSYEQY
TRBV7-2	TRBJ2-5	ASSSQRQETQY
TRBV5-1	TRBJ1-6	ASSPLPDRRSYNSPLH
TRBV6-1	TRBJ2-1	ASINNEQF
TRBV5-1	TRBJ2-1	ASSERQTGLASYNEQF
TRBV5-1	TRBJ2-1	ASSSGVVIRYEQF
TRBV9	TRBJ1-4	ASAREGEKLF
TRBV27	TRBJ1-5	ASSLSSNQPQH
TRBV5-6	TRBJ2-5	ASSLGLAGQETQY
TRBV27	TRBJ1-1	ASSYGTGNSGTEAF
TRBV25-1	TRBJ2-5	ASSESVTPGRETQY
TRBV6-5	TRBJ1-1	ASSYSRVHTEAF
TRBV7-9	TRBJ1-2	ASSLRPGQQMNYGYT
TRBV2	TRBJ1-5	ASSGTGWAQPQH
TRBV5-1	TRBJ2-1	ASSLRLAVHSYNEQF
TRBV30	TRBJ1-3	AWSLDWRSGNTIY
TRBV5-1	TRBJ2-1	ASSLEGNGYNEQF
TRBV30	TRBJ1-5	AWNGDSNQPQH
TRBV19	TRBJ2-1	ASRGGAGSNEQF
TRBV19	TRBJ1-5	ASSIATRSNQPQH
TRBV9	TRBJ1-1	ASSVAQGWTEAF
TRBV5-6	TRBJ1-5	ASSSDRGRGQH
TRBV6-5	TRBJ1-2	ASRWGTGGYT
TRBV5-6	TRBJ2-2	ASSRDSYTELF
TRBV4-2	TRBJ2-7	ASSQGNSWTGEQY
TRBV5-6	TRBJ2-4	ASSLDRRTNIQY
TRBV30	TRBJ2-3	AWMGLTDTQY
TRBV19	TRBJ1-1	ASSPLRGFTEAF
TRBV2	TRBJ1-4	ASSGIEVGRVSEKLF
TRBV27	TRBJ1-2	ASSFLDRVNYGYT
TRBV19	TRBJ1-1	ASSSRQGITEAF
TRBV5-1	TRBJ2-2	ASSLQGTGELF
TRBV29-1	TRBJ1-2	SVEGTRVGLYGYT
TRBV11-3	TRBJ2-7	ASSLRQGYEQY
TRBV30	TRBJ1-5	AWSEQGYQPQH
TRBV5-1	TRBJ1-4	ASHSGAGWGKLF
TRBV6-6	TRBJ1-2	ASSYGRGEYYGYT
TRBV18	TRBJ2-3	ASSPAGTDTQY
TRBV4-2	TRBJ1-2	ASSQGGGYT